These 26 T cell receptor beta chains came from one sample sequenced in a study of long-term antiretroviral therapy in people with HIV. An immunoSEQ assay, version v3.0, was performed at survey level. The repertoire was sequenced with immunoSEQ multiplex PCR; TCRdb's copy has only in-frame clones and lacks some. Here the sample spans around 19,000 clones, around 74% being singletons. The material sequenced was unsorted PBMCs, taken at the start of antiretroviral therapy. These TCRs come from a man aged 25 to 40 with HIV.

This clone was found once. The chain employs TRBV10-3 and TRBJ2-5; tentative D call: TRBD2 (6 bases). V was shortened by 4 bases and J by 5 bases, with 11 bases between the two germline ends. The germline V gene has CDR1 ENHRY and CDR2 SYGVKD. The CDR3 has 13 residues. CDR3 in amino acids: CAISGGTLETQYF. In nucleotides, the CDR3 is TGTGCCATCAGTGGGGGGACTCTGGAGACCCAGTACTTC.

The sample holds one count of this clone. The J gene is TRBJ2-3, the V gene TRBV6-6; maybe TRBD2 (6 bases). Per germline, CDR1 MNHNY and CDR2 SVGAGI (reference sequence). Between the trimmed V and J ends, which lost 3 bases and 0 bases, there was a span of 13 bases. This CDR3 is 16 amino acids long. For the CDR3, the DNA is TGTGCCAGCAGTTATCTCCTAGCGCAGAGCACAGATACGCAGTATTTT. Its translation is CASSYLLAQSTDTQYF.

V and J are TRBV2 and TRBJ1-1; 10 nucleotides line up with TRBD1. CDR1 and CDR2 from the germline V gene are SNHLY and FYNNEI. The CDR3 has 14 residues. The V and J ends lost 6 bases and 6 bases, in that order; junction bases with no gene match: 7. CDR3 DNA sequence: TGTGCCAGCAGGGAGACAGGGGGCAAGGCTGAAGCTTTCTTT. This codes for CASRETGGKAEAFF.

The rearrangement joins TRBV29-1 to TRBJ2-1; D perhaps matches TRBD2 (6 bases). The CDR3 has 11 amino acids. V was trimmed by 7 bases and J by 5 bases, leaving 9 bases between them. Per the germline V gene, CDR1 is SQVTM and CDR2 is ANQGSEA. The CDR3 protein is CSGGADNEQFF. The CDR3 DNA reads TGCAGCGGCGGGGCGGACAATGAGCAGTTCTTC.

This clone appeared a single time. The chain is built from TRBV27 and TRBJ1-1; 9 positions match TRBD1. CDR1 is MNHEY and CDR2 is SMNVEV in the germline V gene (reference sequence). The CDR3 is 14 amino acids. The trim removed 3 bases at V and 5 bases at J, leaving 4 bases unmatched. The CDR3 is CASSFTGTGTEAFF. CDR3 nucleotides: TGTGCCAGCAGTTTCACCGGGACAGGGACTGAAGCTTTCTTT.

The chain links TRBV6-6 to TRBJ1-1; D gene uncertain. Germline loops: CDR1 MNHNY, CDR2 SVGAGI (reference sequence). The CDR3 has 14 amino acids. Trimming took 2 bases from V and 1 from J, leaving 8 bases between them. CDR3 DNA: TGTGCCAGCAGTTACGGGCACCCGAACACTGAAGCTTTCTTT. It specifies CASSYGHPNTEAFF.

This clone was recorded a few times. The J gene is TRBJ1-1, the V gene TRBV2, with 9 bases fitting TRBD1. The CDR3 covers 16 residues. The V and J ends lost 6 bases and 4 bases, in that order; junction bases with no gene match: 12. Germline V lookup: CDR1 SNHLY, CDR2 FYNNEI. CDR3 loop: CASRLDPETGGTEAFF. The CDR3 coding sequence is TGTGCCAGCAGGTTGGACCCCGAGACAGGGGGCACTGAAGCTTTCTTT.

The V gene is TRBV4-1, the J gene TRBJ2-7; the D gene could be TRBD1 or TRBD2 (6 bases each). The V end was cut by 0 bases, the J end by 3 bases, with 9 bases between. Germline V gene sequence: CDR1 MGHRA, CDR2 YSYEKL. There are 14 residues in the CDR3. The CDR3 bases are TGCGCCAGCAGCCAAGATGGAGGGGGCTACGAGCAGTACTTC. Translating gives CASSQDGGGYEQYF.

The chain recombines TRBV28 with TRBJ2-2; 7 bases are a match to TRBD1. V lost 3 bases and J lost 3; bases outside the gene matches: 4. From germline, CDR1 is MDHEN and CDR2 SYDVKM. This CDR3 has 15 residues. CDR3 region: CASSFTGQYTGELFF. CDR3 sequence (DNA): TGTGCCAGCAGTTTCACGGGACAGTACACCGGGGAGCTGTTTTTT.

The J gene is TRBJ2-1, the V gene TRBV25-1; 7 nucleotides agree with TRBD2. J gave up 7 bases and V 1 base, and 4 bases lay outside the gene matches. The CDR3 loop spans 14 amino acids. The germline V gene has CDR1 MGHDK and CDR2 SYGVNS. CDR3 DNA: TGTGCCAGCAGTGAATTGGGGGGGTCTAATGAGCAGTTCTTC. Encoded protein: CASSELGGSNEQFF. The variable domain in full, completed from reference TRBV25-1 and TRBJ2-1, reads EADIYQTPRYLVIGTGKKITLECSQTMGHDKMYWYQQDPGMELHLIHYSYGVNSTEKGDLSSESTVSRIRTEHFPLTLESARPSHTSQYLCASSELGGSNEQFFGPGTRLTVL.

The chain combines TRBV11-2 with TRBJ2-1, with unresolved D. CDR1 and CDR2 (germline): SGHAT, FQNNGV. Trimming removed 0 bases from V and 13 bases from J, with 13 bases in between. CDR3 length: 13 residues. Written as DNA, the CDR3 is TGTGCCAGCAGCTTAGAGGGTGGGGTGTCTCAGTTCTTC. Residues: CASSLEGGVSQFF.

This rearrangement joins TRBV6-5 to TRBJ2-2; D ambiguous. Trimming removed 5 bases at V and 4 bases at J, with 11 bases between. Germline values: CDR1 MNHEY, CDR2 SVGAGI. This CDR3 is built from 14 residues. The CDR3 spells CASSGRVGTGELFF. CDR3 nucleotide sequence: TGTGCCAGCAGTGGTCGGGTGGGCACCGGGGAGCTGTTTTTT.

V and J are TRBV7-9 and TRBJ1-1; no firm D call. Trimming took 5 bases from V and 2 from J, leaving 9 bases between them. The germline V gene has CDR1 SEHNR and CDR2 FQNEAQ (reference sequence). The CDR3 has 13 amino acids. CDR3 nucleotide sequence: TGTGCCAGCAGCCCCCCGGCTAACACTGAAGCTTTCTTT. It specifies CASSPPANTEAFF.

CDR3 loop: CASSLASQGLSSYEQYF. Written as DNA, the CDR3 is TGTGCCAGCAGCTTGGCCTCTCAAGGGCTGTCCTCCTACGAGCAGTACTTC. The chain has TRBV5-6 and TRBJ2-7; no clear D. CDR3 size: 17 residues. Trimming pared 0 bases from V and 0 bases from J, leaving 16 bases between. The germline V gene encodes CDR1 SGHDT and CDR2 YYEEEE. The entire variable domain, with the rest obtained from reference TRBV5-6 and TRBJ2-7, is as follows: DAGVTQSPTHLIKTRGQQVTLRCSPKSGHDTVSWYQQALGQGPQFIFQYYEEEERQRGNFPDRFSGHQFPNYSSELNVNALLLGDSALYLCASSLASQGLSSYEQYFGPGTRLTVT.

This chain joins TRBV25-1 and TRBJ2-5, with unresolved D. Germline V lookup: CDR1 MGHDK, CDR2 SYGVNS. The CDR3 totals 13 residues. Trimming shortened V by 2 bases and J by 5 bases, and 9 bases separated the two germline ends. The CDR3: CASSERVRETQYF. Here the CDR3 DNA reads TGTGCCAGCAGTGAACGTGTTAGGGAGACCCAGTACTTC.

The chain combines TRBV19 with TRBJ1-1; possible D gene TRBD1, 5 bases. Per germline, CDR1 LNHDA and CDR2 SQIVND (reference sequence). This CDR3 contains 13 residues. V was clipped by 2 bases and J by 3 bases, with 7 bases between them. The CDR3 loop is CASSISGYTEAFF. CDR3 DNA: TGTGCCAGTAGTATATCAGGGTACACTGAAGCTTTCTTT. Drawing the rest from reference TRBV19 and TRBJ1-1, the complete variable domain is DGGITQSPKYLFRKEGQNVTLSCEQNLNHDAMYWYRQDPGQGLRLIYYSQIVNDFQKGDIAEGYSVSREKKESFPLTVTSAQKNPTAFYLCASSISGYTEAFFGQGTRLTVV.

The rearrangement uses TRBV27 and TRBJ2-1; 12 bases line up with TRBD2. CDR1 and CDR2 from the germline V gene are MNHEY and SMNVEV (reference sequence). This CDR3 comprises 17 residues. After removal of 4 bases from V and 2 bases from J, the junction contained 6 bases not matched to a gene. CDR3 nucleotides: TGTGCCAGCAGTTCTCTTCTAGCGGGAGGGCCCTACAATGAGCAGTTCTTC. It is translated as CASSSLLAGGPYNEQFF.

This CDR3 reads CASSLAAGDNQPQHF. Written as DNA, the CDR3 is TGCGCCAGCAGCTTGGCGGCAGGGGACAATCAGCCCCAGCATTTT. The chain combines TRBV5-1 with TRBJ1-5; tentatively, D is TRBD1 (6 bases). Trimming shortened V by 0 bases and J by 3 bases, and 10 bases separated the two germline ends. Germline V CDR1 and CDR2: SGHRS, YFSETQ. The CDR3 is 15 residues long.

This clone came up a few times. V usage is TRBV7-9 and J usage is TRBJ2-1; D gene unclear. V was pared by 2 bases and J by 8 bases, with 10 bases between. The CDR3 loop spans 13 amino acids. Germline CDR1 is SEHNR and CDR2 is FQNEAQ (reference sequence). CDR3 amino acids: CASSLIKNDEQFF. The CDR3 DNA sequence: TGTGCCAGCAGCTTAATAAAGAACGATGAGCAGTTCTTC.

This clone was seen once. The rearrangement joins TRBV4-3 to TRBJ2-7; D uncertain. V lost 2 bases, J lost 3 bases, and 14 bases lay in between. The CDR3 sequence is 15 residues long. Germline values: CDR1 LGHNA, CDR2 YSLEER. CDR3 nucleotide sequence: TGCGCCAGCAGCCAATCTCTGCGTACGGGCTACGAGCAGTACTTC. Residues: CASSQSLRTGYEQYF.

The chain carries TRBV5-1 and TRBJ2-5; D is possibly TRBD1 (6 bases). Germline values: CDR1 SGHRS, CDR2 YFSETQ. V was trimmed by 0 bases and J by 2 bases, leaving 14 bases between them. The CDR3 loop spans 16 amino acids. The CDR3 DNA follows: TGCGCCAGCAGCTTGGCCGGGACACCCAGACAAGAGACCCAGTACTTC. It encodes CASSLAGTPRQETQYF.

The rearrangement joins TRBV19 to TRBJ2-2, with D tentatively TRBD1 or TRBD2 (6 bases each). CDR1 is LNHDA, CDR2 SQIVND, per germline (reference sequence). The CDR3 runs 17 residues. Trimming removed 2 bases from V and 0 bases from J, with 13 bases in between. This CDR3 reads CASSIRRAGANTGELFF. CDR3 nucleotides: TGTGCCAGTAGTATAAGGAGGGCAGGGGCGAACACCGGGGAGCTGTTTTTT.

This chain links TRBV29-1 with TRBJ1-1; a possible D gene is TRBD1 (5 bases). This CDR3 has 12 residues. CDR1 SQVTM and CDR2 ANQGSEA come from the germline V gene. Trimming removed 8 bases from V and 1 base from J, with 11 bases in between. In DNA, the CDR3 is TGCAGCATCTATGGGGCGAACACTGAAGCTTTCTTT. Amino acids: CSIYGANTEAFF.

This sequence joins TRBV7-9 and TRBJ2-1; TRBD2 matches 8 bases. V lost 4 bases to trimming and J lost 0 bases; unmatched junction nucleotides: 5. The CDR3 is made up of 16 amino acids. In germline, CDR1 is SEHNR, CDR2 FQNEAQ (reference sequence). The CDR3 spells CASSSISGVSYNEQFF. In DNA, the CDR3 is TGTGCCAGCAGCTCGATTAGCGGGGTCTCCTACAATGAGCAGTTCTTC. The whole variable domain, filled in from reference TRBV7-9 and TRBJ2-1, reads DTGVSQNPRHKITKRGQNVTFRCDPISEHNRLYWYRQTLGQGPEFLTYFQNEAQLEKSRLLSDRFSAERPKGSFSTLEIQRTEQGDSAMYLCASSSISGVSYNEQFFGPGTRLTVL.

The chain uses TRBV4-2 and TRBJ2-5; 14 bases match TRBD2. The CDR3 spans 19 residues. The germline gives CDR1 LGHNA, CDR2 YNFKEQ. Germline trimming cut 2 bases from V and 5 bases from J; bases unmatched to any gene: 13. In DNA, the CDR3 is TGTGCCAGCAGCCAAAACCCCCCGGGACTAGCGGGAGTCGGGGAGACCCAGTACTTC. The encoded protein is CASSQNPPGLAGVGETQYF.

This clone appeared a single time. V usage is TRBV28 and J usage is TRBJ2-7; a weak D match, TRBD1 (6 bases). CDR3 length: 14 residues. Germline V CDR1 and CDR2: MDHEN, SYDVKM. Trimming cost V 2 bases and J 5 bases, with 13 bases left between them. CDR3 in amino acids: CASSLLDTGNEQYF. The CDR3 DNA reads as TGTGCCAGCAGTTTACTAGACACAGGGAACGAGCAGTACTTC.